These 30 T cell receptor beta chains came from one sample sequenced in a study of vaccination and CD4 T cells after COVID-19. With the Oncomine TCR Beta short-read assay, DNA from cultured CD4+ T cells was sequenced. In TCRdb, the PCR reads were re-called with MiXCR into one record per CDR3 protein. Of 20,000 or so distinct CDR3 sequences listed, about three fifths are singletons. Treatment denoted: approximately 9-day PBMC culture with coronavirus spike peptide pools or control peptides (ViraFEST assay). Their antigens remain unidentified. The sequenced sample consisted of CD4+ T cells from blood, cultured in vitro. Receptor source: a human donor who had recovered from COVID-19.

The chain couples TRBV12-3 or TRBV12-4 to TRBJ2-1; 11 bases map to TRBD2. V dropped 6 bases and J dropped 4; count of bases not matched to a gene: 2. The CDR3 runs to 14 residues. CDR3 protein: CASRRTSGYNEQFF. The CDR3 DNA is TGTGCCAGCAGGCGGACTAGCGGGTACAATGAGCAGTTCTTC.

The chain has TRBV4-2 and TRBJ1-1; D is ambiguous. V lost 5 bases and J lost 2, with 3 bases in between. The CDR3 has 11 residues. Looked up from germline, CDR1 is LGHNA and CDR2 is YNFKEQ. The CDR3 spells CASSINTEAFF. The CDR3 nucleotides are TGTGCCAGCAGCATAAACACTGAAGCTTTCTTT.

This clonotype was observed a few times. The V gene is TRBV7-8, the J gene TRBJ1-3; D unresolved. The V gene's germline CDR1 is SGHVS and CDR2 FQNEAQ. The CDR3 is 14 residues long. Trimming removed 6 bases at V and 4 bases at J, with 13 bases between. In DNA form, the CDR3 reads TGTGCCAGCAGGCCCGGGATTATGGGAAACACCATATATTTT. It codes for CASRPGIMGNTIYF.

This clonotype is labeled as medium-sized. CDR3 in amino acids: CASSQGLNQPQHF. The CDR3, as DNA: TGTGCCAGCAGCCAGGGCCTCAATCAGCCCCAGCATTTT. The chain carries TRBV3-1 and TRBJ1-5; no definite D call. The CDR3 has 13 amino acids. Trimming took 3 bases from V and 3 from J, leaving 6 bases between them. Germline CDR1 is LGHDT and CDR2 is YNNKEL (reference sequence). The full variable domain, completed using reference TRBV3-1 and TRBJ1-5, is DTAVSQTPKYLVTQMGNDKSIKCEQNLGHDTMYWYKQDSKKFLKIMFSYNNKELIINETVPNRFSPKSPDKAHLNLHINSLELGDSAVYFCASSQGLNQPQHFGDGTRLSIL.

V usage is TRBV10-2 and J usage is TRBJ1-4; a weak D match, TRBD1 (5 bases). Trimming removed 8 bases at V and 8 bases at J, with 9 bases between. This CDR3 is built from 11 residues. The germline V gene has CDR1 WSHSY and CDR2 SAAADI. In DNA, the CDR3 is TGCGCCAGCGGGACCATCGAAAAACTGTTTTTT. Residues: CASGTIEKLFF.

The rearrangement uses TRBV20-1 and TRBJ2-3, with 12 bases aligning to TRBD2. The germline V gene encodes CDR1 DFQATT and CDR2 SNEGSKA (reference sequence). Germline trimming cut 6 bases from V and 0 bases from J; bases unmatched to any gene: 7. The CDR3 is 16 residues long. In DNA, the CDR3 is TGCAGTGCCCGGGGGGGGACTAGCGGGAGCACAGATACGCAGTATTTT. This codes for CSARGGTSGSTDTQYF.

The chain is built from TRBV20-1 and TRBJ2-3; D may be TRBD1 (6 bases). Trimming left V 0 bases short and J 0 bases short, with 13 bases between. This CDR3 comprises 16 residues. Germline CDR1 DFQATT, CDR2 SNEGSKA (reference sequence). CDR3 in DNA: TGCAGTGCTAGAGATTATTCAGGGGCGAGCACAGATACGCAGTATTTT. Translating it yields CSARDYSGASTDTQYF.

This chain joins TRBV12-3 or TRBV12-4 and TRBJ1-1; D gene ambiguous. V shed 3 bases and J shed 1 base, with 6 bases lying between them. This CDR3 is 13 amino acids long. The CDR3 DNA reads as TGTGCCAGCAGTTTTACGCAGAACACTGAAGCTTTCTTT. Protein product: CASSFTQNTEAFF.

This clonotype occurred a few times. The V gene is TRBV27, the J gene TRBJ2-5, with TRBD1 identical over 8 bases. This CDR3 region has 15 residues. CDR1 is MNHEY and CDR2 is SMNVEV in the germline V gene (reference sequence). V gave up 5 bases and J gave up 4 bases; unmatched junction bases: 9. CDR3 coding DNA: TGTGCCAGCAGTGTTCGACAGGGGAGAGTAGAGACCCAGTACTTC. As protein: CASSVRQGRVETQYF.

This chain connects TRBV5-1 to TRBJ2-5, with 10 bases identical to TRBD1. Germline V gives CDR1 SGHRS, CDR2 YFSETQ. The CDR3 is 16 residues long. After removal of 4 bases from V and 5 bases from J, the junction contained 11 bases not matched to a gene. This CDR3 is CASSLLGGQGFETQYF. CDR3 sequence (DNA): TGCGCCAGCAGCCTCCTTGGGGGACAGGGGTTCGAGACCCAGTACTTC.

The CDR3 sequence is CASTRWGGNTQYF. In DNA form, the CDR3 reads TGTGCCAGCACCCGCTGGGGGGGAAATACGCAGTATTTT. J is TRBJ2-3 and V is TRBV7-2, with TRBD2 matching 7 bases. The CDR3 has 13 residues. J lost 7 bases, V lost 7 bases, and 8 bases had no gene match. Germline-derived CDR1 and CDR2 are SGHTA and FQGNSA.

The chain joins TRBV12-3 or TRBV12-4 to TRBJ2-7; D may correspond to TRBD1 or TRBD2 (6 bases each). The V end lost 2 bases, the J end lost 7 bases, and 12 bases lay between the germline ends. The CDR3 is 13 residues long. The CDR3: CASSLSGAGEQYF. The CDR3 DNA reads as TGTGCCAGCAGTTTATCAGGGGCGGGAGAGCAGTACTTC.

The chain carries TRBV6-5 and TRBJ2-5, with 8 bases matching TRBD2. Germline CDR1 and CDR2: MNHEY and SVGAGI. The length of the CDR3 is 17 residues. V shed 2 bases and J 7 bases; nucleotides not matched to a gene: 15. The CDR3 here is CASSYGSSGSNVGTQYF. CDR3 coding DNA: TGTGCCAGCAGTTACGGGTCTAGCGGGTCCAACGTGGGGACCCAGTACTTC.

This chain joins TRBV24-1 and TRBJ1-2; the D is unclear. The ends were cut back, 4 bases at V and 5 bases at J, with 7 bases in the middle. CDR1 is KGHDR and CDR2 is SFDVKD in the germline V gene. The CDR3 is 12 amino acids. The CDR3 DNA sequence: TGTGCCACCAGTGACCCGGCATATGGCTACACCTTC. Translated: CATSDPAYGYTF.

The rearrangement links TRBV19 to TRBJ1-5; 10 bases fit TRBD1. The germline CDR1 and CDR2 sequences are LNHDA and SQIVND (reference sequence). This CDR3 is 15 amino acids long. The V and J ends lost 5 bases and 6 bases, in that order; junction bases with no gene match: 7. The CDR3 DNA reads TGTGCCAGTAGTCTTGGGACAGGGGTATCTCAGCCCCAGCATTTT. Protein: CASSLGTGVSQPQHF.

V usage is TRBV5-5 and J usage is TRBJ2-1; 10 bases line up with TRBD1. J gave up 5 bases and V 5 bases, and 7 bases lay outside the gene matches. In germline, CDR1 is SGHKS, CDR2 YYEKEE (reference sequence). The CDR3 covers 15 residues. CDR3 nucleotides: TGTGCCAGCAGGCGGGGACAGGGGCCTAACAATGAGCAGTTCTTC. This translates into CASRRGQGPNNEQFF.

This chain connects TRBV30 to TRBJ1-3; perhaps TRBD1 as D (5 bases). This CDR3 spans 10 amino acids. The germline V gene encodes CDR1 GTSNPN and CDR2 SVGIG (reference sequence). Between the trimmed V and J ends, which lost 5 bases and 9 bases, there was a span of 8 bases. This CDR3 reads CAWGQGTIYF. Written as DNA, the CDR3 is TGTGCCTGGGGCCAGGGCACCATATATTTT.

The chain employs TRBV20-1 and TRBJ2-7; D may correspond to TRBD1 or TRBD2 (6 bases each). CDR3 size: 14 residues. V was pared by 6 bases and J by 7 bases, with 22 bases between. Germline assignment: CDR1 DFQATT and CDR2 SNEGSKA (reference sequence). Here the CDR3 DNA reads TGCAGTGCCCCGGTCGGGGGCCTAGCGCGTGAGCAGTACTTC. This codes for CSAPVGGLAREQYF.

This clonotype appeared a few times. The rearrangement uses TRBV7-3 and TRBJ2-2, with 14 bases aligning to TRBD2. Germline V gene sequence: CDR1 SGHTA, CDR2 FQGTGA. This CDR3 region has 16 residues. The V gene end was trimmed by 2 bases and the J gene end by 6 bases; junction bases not matched to a gene: 2. The CDR3 loop reads CASSLGTSGSAGELFF. The CDR3, as DNA: TGTGCCAGCAGCTTAGGGACTAGCGGGAGCGCCGGGGAGCTGTTTTTT.

V and J are TRBV2 and TRBJ2-5; D may be TRBD1 or TRBD2 (5 bases each). CDR1 is SNHLY and CDR2 is FYNNEI in the germline V gene. The V gene lost 3 bases and the J gene lost 7 bases, with 15 bases spanning the gap. The CDR3 has 14 residues. The CDR3 loop reads CASSDLGVASTQYF. Written as DNA, the CDR3 is TGTGCCAGCAGTGATTTGGGGGTGGCGTCGACCCAGTACTTC.

This chain links TRBV25-1 with TRBJ1-5; D is unresolved. The germline gives CDR1 MGHDK, CDR2 SYGVNS. Trimming took 8 bases from V and 9 from J, leaving 14 bases between them. This CDR3 contains 12 residues. The CDR3 protein is CASGADVPPQHF. The CDR3 DNA follows: TGTGCCAGCGGCGCGGACGTGCCGCCCCAGCATTTT.

The table lists this clonotype with a count of one. This rearrangement joins TRBV28 to TRBJ1-2, with 7 bases that match TRBD1. Per germline, CDR1 MDHEN and CDR2 SYDVKM. The CDR3 runs 16 residues. V gave up 6 bases and J gave up 7 bases; unmatched junction bases: 17. This CDR3 reads CASSQSGTDRASGYTF. In DNA form, the CDR3 reads TGTGCCAGCAGCCAAAGTGGAACTGACAGGGCTTCTGGCTACACCTTC.

The chain uses TRBV4-3 and TRBJ2-5; D might be TRBD2 (5 bases). V lost 2 bases and J lost 2, with 12 bases in between. The germline V gene has CDR1 LGHNA and CDR2 YSLEER. This CDR3 has 15 residues. This CDR3 is CASSQLASPQETQYF. As DNA, the CDR3 is TGCGCCAGCAGCCAACTAGCTAGTCCTCAAGAGACCCAGTACTTC.

By frequency in the sample, this clonotype is medium-sized (0.01 to 0.1%). CDR3 DNA sequence: TGTGCCAGCAGGTATGGGGGAGGCTACGTTTACGAGCAGTACTTC. It encodes CASRYGGGYVYEQYF. J is TRBJ2-7 and V is TRBV28; tentatively, D is TRBD2 (6 bases). V lost 6 bases and J 4 bases, leaving 19 bases between the germline ends. The CDR3 consists of 15 residues. Germline V gene lookup returns CDR1 MDHEN and CDR2 SYDVKM.

The J gene is TRBJ1-2, the V gene TRBV6-1, with D unresolved. The CDR3 consists of 15 residues. V shed 4 bases and J shed 4 bases, with 16 bases lying between them. CDR1 is MNHNS and CDR2 is SASEGT in the germline V gene. The CDR3 protein is CASSGEQILGYGYTF. CDR3 nucleotide sequence: TGTGCCAGCAGTGGTGAACAGATACTTGGCTATGGCTACACCTTC.

This clonotype has more than one count but fewer than ten. CDR3 residues: CSAKDLQGGNYGYTF. In DNA form, the CDR3 reads TGCAGTGCTAAAGACTTGCAGGGAGGAAACTATGGCTACACCTTC. The rearrangement uses TRBV20-1 and TRBJ1-2; TRBD1 might be the D (5 bases). CDR1 is DFQATT, CDR2 SNEGSKA, per germline (reference sequence). The length of the CDR3 is 15 residues. Trimming took off 4 bases at V and 2 bases at J, with 17 bases between the two ends.

This clonotype came up a few times. V usage is TRBV28 and J usage is TRBJ2-7; 7 bases fit TRBD2. Germline V gene lookup returns CDR1 MDHEN and CDR2 SYDVKM. Trimming at V came to 3 bases and at J to 0 bases, leaving 2 bases not matched to a gene. The CDR3 is 14 amino acids. CDR3 in amino acids: CASSLAGVSYEQYF. The CDR3 DNA follows: TGTGCCAGCAGTTTGGCGGGGGTCTCCTACGAGCAGTACTTC.

The CDR3 spells CASSLTGTGLSATEAFF. The DNA for the CDR3 is TGTGCCAGCAGCTTGACCGGGACAGGGCTCTCGGCCACTGAAGCTTTCTTT. This chain joins TRBV7-2 and TRBJ1-1; TRBD1 matches at 9 bases. After removal of 3 bases from V and 4 bases from J, the junction contained 12 bases not matched to a gene. The germline V gene encodes CDR1 SGHTA and CDR2 FQGNSA. The CDR3 spans 17 residues.

This clonotype was found once. The genes are TRBV11-3 and TRBJ2-7, with D perhaps assigned TRBD1 or TRBD2 (5 bases each). The germline V and J ends were trimmed by 5 bases and 6 bases, with 14 bases remaining between them. This CDR3 contains 13 residues. Germline V lookup: CDR1 SGHNT, CDR2 YENEEA. The CDR3 coding sequence is TGTGCCAGCAGCCCCACTCGGGGCGGCGAGCAGTACTTC. Protein product: CASSPTRGGEQYF.

The V and J genes are TRBV5-4 and TRBJ1-2; 8 positions agree with TRBD1. CDR1 is SGHNT and CDR2 is YYREEE in the germline V gene (reference sequence). The CDR3 contains 14 residues. V dropped 1 base and J dropped 4; count of bases not matched to a gene: 3. The CDR3 sequence: CASSLQGAGYGYTF. CDR3 bases: TGTGCCAGCAGCTTGCAGGGGGCAGGCTATGGCTACACCTTC.